The 10 T cell receptor beta chains given below trace back to one sample, sequenced in a study of shared clonotypes between healthy human individuals. Sequenced by immunoSEQ multiplex PCR; TCRdb stores in-frame clones only, minus some. This repertoire shows around 500,000 clones, around 85% found once; its top ten account for roughly 13%. Sequences were obtained from PBMCs. These receptor sequences come from a woman aged 40 to 50 in good health. Some clones in this sample may be carry-over from other donors' samples.

This clone showed up just once. It differs at one base from a far larger clone, so likely a read error. The identical CDR3 is also encoded by other nucleotide sequences in the sample. This rearrangement joins TRBV6-1 to TRBJ2-4, with 9 nucleotides matching TRBD1. This CDR3 is 13 amino acids long. The germline V gene encodes CDR1 MNHNS and CDR2 SASEGT. The CDR3 DNA sequence: TGTGCCAGCGGGGACAGGGCTGAAAATATTCAGTACTTC. It yields the protein CASGDRAENIQYF.

Comments on this clone: A junction boundary mismatches the germline segment, possibly from a read error. The rearrangement joins TRBV7-7 to TRBJ2-1; 8 bases align to TRBD1. The CDR3 spans 16 residues. CDR1 SSHAT and CDR2 FNYEAQ come from the germline V gene (reference sequence). The CDR3 here is CASSPLGQGSYNEQFF. DNA of the CDR3: TGTGCTAGCAGCCCCCTAGGACAGGGTAGCTACAATGAGCAGTTCTTC. The full variable domain, completed using reference TRBV7-7 and TRBJ2-1, is GAGVSQSPRYKVTKRGQDVTLRCDPISSHATLYWYQQALGQGPEFLTYFNYEAQPDKSGLPSDRFSAERPEGSISTLTIQRTEQRDSAMYRCASSPLGQGSYNEQFFGPGTRLTVL.

This clone has a count of ten or more. Additional DNA sequences in this sample encode the identical CDR3. The J gene is TRBJ2-3, the V gene TRBV6-1, with 9 bases aligning to TRBD1. V lost 8 bases, J lost 3 bases, and 6 bases stayed unmatched. This CDR3 is 14 amino acids long. Germline-derived CDR1 and CDR2 are MNHNS and SASEGT. The CDR3 loop is CASSPGQGTDTQYF. CDR3 DNA: TGTGCCAGCTCCCCAGGACAGGGGACAGATACGCAGTATTTT.

Concerning this clone itself: This sequence may be a read error, since a much larger clone differs from it by one base. The V and J genes are TRBV7-8 and TRBJ2-1, with a tentative D call TRBD1 (6 bases). Per germline, CDR1 SGHVS and CDR2 FQNEAQ. V lost 7 bases to trimming and J lost 9 bases, with 22 bases between them. This CDR3 region has 15 residues. The CDR3 DNA is TGTGCCAGCACCGAGGGGACATGGCACGGAGTTGAGCAGTTCTTC. This encodes CASTEGTWHGVEQFF. Full variable domain (rest looked up from reference TRBV7-8 and TRBJ2-1): GAGVSQSPRYKVAKRGQDVALRCDPISGHVSLFWYQQALGQGPEFLTYFQNEAQLDKSGLPSDRFFAERPEGSVSTLKIQRTQQEDSAVYLCASTEGTWHGVEQFFGPGTRLTVL.

Comments on this clone: Since a far larger clone is one base different, this is likely a read error. This rearrangement joins TRBV5-4 to TRBJ1-2, with D possibly being TRBD1 (5 bases). The CDR3 loop spans 14 amino acids. V dropped 3 bases and J dropped 9 bases, with 18 bases sitting between them. The germline gives CDR1 SGHNT, CDR2 YYREEE (reference sequence). DNA of the CDR3: TGTGCCAGCAGCTCCCGCAGGGATCGGTATTGCTACACCTTC. This sequence encodes CASSSRRDRYCYTF.

A remark on this clone: This probably arose from a read error, given a far larger clone one base away. DNA for the CDR3: TGTGACAGTAGTATTGGCGGGACTGAAGCTTTCTTT. It translates to CDSSIGGTEAFF. The chain combines TRBV19 with TRBJ1-1; no clear D gene. CDR1 and CDR2 (germline): LNHDA, SQIVND (reference sequence). CDR3 length equals 12 residues.

The chain carries TRBV6-6 and TRBJ2-7; D gene ambiguous. The CDR3 spans 15 residues. Trimming pared 0 bases from V and 2 bases from J, leaving 11 bases between. Germline CDR1 is MNHNY and CDR2 is SVGAGI (reference sequence). Here the CDR3 DNA reads TGTGCCAGCAGTTACTCGTTTCAGAGACCCTACGAGCAGTACTTC. Protein: CASSYSFQRPYEQYF.

This clone was observed a single time. This likely came from a read error, as a far larger clone is one base away. The same CDR3 arises from other DNA sequences in this sample as well. The rearrangement links TRBV2 to TRBJ2-7, with D possibly being TRBD1 (5 bases). Germline loops: CDR1 SNHLY, CDR2 FYNNEI. The CDR3 is made up of 12 amino acids. The germline V and J ends were trimmed by 6 bases and 2 bases, with 8 bases remaining between them. CDR3 amino acids: CASRGPTYEQYF. The CDR3 DNA reads TGTGCCAGCAGGGGGCCGACCTACGAGCAGTACTTC.

This clone was picked up one time. This sequence is one base from a far larger clone and is likely a read error. The same CDR3 is also encoded by other DNA sequences in this sample. The chain is built from TRBV11-2 and TRBJ2-6; 7 bases align to TRBD1. The CDR3 contains 16 residues. V was pared by 5 bases and J by 3 bases, with 7 bases of the junction left unmatched. CDR1 is SGHAT and CDR2 is FQNNGV in the germline V gene. The CDR3 DNA reads as TGTGCCAGCAGCCTACAGGGGAATATTGGGGCCAACGTCCTGACTTTC. Encoded protein: CASSLQGNIGANVLTF.

To note about this clone: A far larger clone is off by one base, so a read error is likely. Different DNA sequences within this sample yield the same CDR3. The chain links TRBV28 to TRBJ1-2, with D hard to call. Germline CDR1 MDHEN, CDR2 SYDVKM. The CDR3 runs 11 residues. CDR3 region: CASSTSYGYTF. The CDR3 bases are TGTGCCAGCAGTACGAGTTATGGCTACACATTC.